This TCR beta chain comes out of a study of cytomegalovirus exposure and HLA in healthy donors. General study findings and limits: Usually a TCR sequence was rare, but some public TCRs were found in many donors. Sequencing artifact likely explains a cluster of highly shared sequence variants.

CDR3 length equals 14 residues. V was cut by 6 bases and J by 5 bases, with 17 bases left in between. CDR1 is SGHRS and CDR2 is YFSETQ in the germline V gene. Use of 60 Vbeta and 13 Jbeta primers characterized the PCR. The table came from immunoSEQ multiplex PCR; TCRdb's copy has only in-frame clones and leaves some out. Among approximately 170,000 clones listed, 85% were seen once. As concerns this clone: Its antigen is not identified.

Sequencing was carried out using PBMCs. This chain uses TRBV5-1 with TRBJ2-5, with D possibly being TRBD1 (5 bases). The origin of this receptor is a boy under 10 years old in good health and CMV-seronegative. The DNA of the CDR3 is TGCGCCAGCAAAAGGGGCCGAGTTTGGGAGACCCAGTACTTC. This translates into CASKRGRVWETQYF.